The 28 T cell receptor beta chains below come from one sample, sequenced in a study of blood T cell repertoires in COVID-19. Profiling relied on immunoSEQ multiplex PCR, and the TCRdb table lists in-frame clones only, not all of them. Among over 150,000 clones listed, around 84% were seen once. Material for sequencing was PBMCs or T cells enriched from blood (not recorded which). These receptors all come from a man in his fifties who had recovered from COVID-19.

This clone was picked up a small number of times. This chain joins TRBV29-1 and TRBJ2-5; possibly TRBD2 for D (6 bases). The germline V and J ends were trimmed by 6 bases and 2 bases, with 7 bases remaining between them. The CDR3 loop spans 11 amino acids. Looked up from germline, CDR1 is SQVTM and CDR2 is ANQGSEA. The CDR3 sequence: CSVAGQETQYF. CDR3 sequence (DNA): TGCAGCGTCGCGGGGCAAGAGACCCAGTACTTC.

The gene calls are TRBV6-5 and TRBJ1-1; D perhaps matches TRBD1 (6 bases). V lost 8 bases and J 3 bases, leaving 19 bases between the germline ends. This CDR3 region has 15 residues. CDR1 and CDR2 from the germline V gene are MNHEY and SVGAGI. In DNA form, the CDR3 reads TGTGCCAGCCGGCGTCGGGGGGCGCTGGACACTGAAGCTTTCTTT. It codes for CASRRRGALDTEAFF.

J is TRBJ1-2 and V is TRBV7-8; D is ambiguous. V was pared by 8 bases and J by 0 bases, with 25 bases between. Per the germline V gene, CDR1 is SGHVS and CDR2 is FQNEAQ. This CDR3 region has 18 residues. The DNA of the CDR3 is TGTGCCAGCGGCCAAAATTTGACTCCGGCGAATTCTAACTATGGCTACACCTTC. It specifies CASGQNLTPANSNYGYTF.

The chain joins TRBV5-1 to TRBJ2-1; the D gene is possibly TRBD1 (5 bases). Trimming removed 3 bases from V and 6 bases from J, with 16 bases in between. Germline assignment: CDR1 SGHRS and CDR2 YFSETQ. The CDR3 totals 15 residues. The CDR3: CASSSSTALVNEQFF. For the CDR3, the DNA is TGCGCCAGCAGCTCTTCGACAGCCTTGGTCAATGAGCAGTTCTTC.

The CDR3 DNA reads TGTGCCAGCAGCATGAGGGACAGGGGGTCACATACGCAGTATTTT. It specifies CASSMRDRGSHTQYF. This chain joins TRBV7-2 and TRBJ2-3, with 11 bases aligning to TRBD1. CDR1 and CDR2 (germline): SGHTA, FQGNSA. The CDR3 is 15 amino acids. The ends lost 5 bases at V and 7 bases at J; junction bases unmatched: 8.

The genes are TRBV30 and TRBJ1-2, with D uncertain. Trimming shortened V by 2 bases and J by 5 bases, and 9 bases separated the two germline ends. The CDR3 is 12 amino acids. Looked up from germline, CDR1 is GTSNPN and CDR2 is SVGIG (reference sequence). The chain's CDR3 is CAWSLNGYGYTF. CDR3 DNA sequence: TGTGCCTGGAGTTTGAACGGGTATGGCTACACCTTC. The variable domain in full, completed from reference TRBV30 and TRBJ1-2, reads SQTIHQWPATLVQPVGSPLSLECTVEGTSNPNLYWYRQAAGRGLQLLFYSVGIGQISSEVPQNLSASRPQDRQFILSSKKLLLSDSGFYLCAWSLNGYGYTFGSGTRLTVV.

The rearrangement links TRBV11-3 to TRBJ1-1; D is uncertain. V dropped 2 bases and J dropped 0 bases, with 4 bases sitting between them. The CDR3 sequence is 13 residues long. Germline values: CDR1 SGHNT, CDR2 YENEEA. The CDR3 bases are TGTGCCAGCAGCTTACACATGAACACTGAAGCTTTCTTT. As protein: CASSLHMNTEAFF.

This CDR3 reads CASNDRGPDIQYF. The CDR3 nucleotides read TGTGCCAGCAACGACAGGGGGCCGGACATTCAGTACTTC. The chain carries TRBV2 and TRBJ2-4; 10 bases are a match to TRBD1. V lost 7 bases and J lost 8; bases outside the gene matches: 5. The CDR3 loop spans 13 amino acids. Germline V gene sequence: CDR1 SNHLY, CDR2 FYNNEI. Complete variable domain (other parts from reference TRBV2 and TRBJ2-4): EPEVTQTPSHQVTQMGQEVILRCVPISNHLYFYWYRQILGQKVEFLVSFYNNEISEKSEIFDDQFSVERPDGSNFTLKIRSTKLEDSAMYFCASNDRGPDIQYFGAGTRLSVL.

This chain connects TRBV11-2 to TRBJ2-1; D gene unclear. Germline V gene lookup returns CDR1 SGHAT and CDR2 FQNNGV. V was shortened by 5 bases and J by 4 bases, with 18 bases between the two germline ends. This CDR3 comprises 16 residues. The CDR3 sequence is CASSPFTSTRYNEQFF. The CDR3 nucleotides read TGTGCCAGCAGCCCCTTTACGAGCACGAGGTACAATGAGCAGTTCTTC.

This clone appeared a single time. The chain joins TRBV7-9 to TRBJ2-2; D not certain. The V gene's germline CDR1 is SEHNR and CDR2 FQNEAQ (reference sequence). CDR3 length: 15 residues. V lost 0 bases, J lost 4 bases, and 9 bases lay in between. In DNA, the CDR3 is TGTGCCAGCAGCTTAGCGCGCCAGGTCACCGGGGAGCTGTTTTTT. Translating it yields CASSLARQVTGELFF.

The V gene is TRBV5-1, the J gene TRBJ2-2; TRBD2 might be the D (5 bases). This CDR3 has 16 residues. V dropped 0 bases and J dropped 4 bases, with 13 bases sitting between them. CDR1 is SGHRS and CDR2 is YFSETQ in the germline V gene. This CDR3 reads CASSLEGAVGTGELFF. The CDR3 DNA sequence: TGCGCCAGCAGCTTGGAGGGAGCGGTGGGCACCGGGGAGCTGTTTTTT. Supplemented by reference TRBV5-1 and TRBJ2-2, the full variable domain reads KAGVTQTPRYLIKTRGQQVTLSCSPISGHRSVSWYQQTPGQGLQFLFEYFSETQRNKGNFPGRFSGRQFSNSRSEMNVSTLELGDSALYLCASSLEGAVGTGELFFGEGSRLTVL.

This clone appeared a few times. The CDR3 nucleotides read TGCAGTGCTAGTCCTAGCGGGGGGGCCTACAATGAGCAGTTCTTC. Amino acid sequence: CSASPSGGAYNEQFF. This sequence joins TRBV20-1 and TRBJ2-1; 12 nucleotides match TRBD2. V was clipped by 3 bases and J by 2 bases; unmatched bases: 2. This CDR3 spans 15 amino acids. Germline CDR1 is DFQATT and CDR2 is SNEGSKA (reference sequence).

The chain is built from TRBV9 and TRBJ2-2; 7 nucleotides align to TRBD2. J gave up 3 bases and V 3 bases, and 8 bases lay outside the gene matches. This CDR3 comprises 16 residues. Germline CDR1 SGDLS, CDR2 YYNGEE. CDR3 coding DNA: TGTGCCAGCAGCGCGGACGGGGGGTCGTACACCGGGGAGCTGTTTTTT. Amino acids: CASSADGGSYTGELFF. The variable domain in full, completed from reference TRBV9 and TRBJ2-2, reads DSGVTQTPKHLITATGQRVTLRCSPRSGDLSVYWYQQSLDQGLQFLIQYYNGEERAKGNILERFSAQQFPDLHSELNLSSLELGDSALYFCASSADGGSYTGELFFGEGSRLTVL.

The V gene is TRBV7-2, the J gene TRBJ2-1, with D possibly matching TRBD1 (5 bases). CDR1 is SGHTA and CDR2 is FQGNSA in the germline V gene. The CDR3 consists of 15 residues. V gave up 1 base and J gave up 4 bases, with 11 bases separating them. CDR3 coding DNA: TGTGCCAGCAGCTTAGGTTGGGGCAAATACAATGAGCAGTTCTTC. It is translated as CASSLGWGKYNEQFF.

With regard to this clone: Within the sample, other DNA sequences also encode this same CDR3. The genes are TRBV13 and TRBJ1-2; 9 positions match TRBD1. The CDR3 loop spans 14 amino acids. Germline V gene sequence: CDR1 PRHDT, CDR2 FYEKMQ (reference sequence). Trimming at V came to 3 bases and at J to 2 bases, leaving 1 base not matched to a gene. The CDR3 loop is CASSLGTGNYGYTF. As DNA, the CDR3 is TGTGCCAGCAGCTTGGGGACAGGGAACTATGGCTACACCTTC.

The J gene is TRBJ1-1, the V gene TRBV3-1 (or the pseudogene TRBV3-2), with 7 bases identical to TRBD1. The length of the CDR3 is 14 residues. V shed 3 bases, J shed 0 bases, and the junction held 1 base outside the gene matches. The germline V gene encodes CDR1 LGHDT and CDR2 YNNKEL (reference sequence). Here the CDR3 reads CASSHGQVNTEAFF. CDR3 nucleotides: TGTGCCAGCAGCCATGGACAGGTGAACACTGAAGCTTTCTTT.

The J gene is TRBJ1-1, the V gene TRBV5-4; TRBD1 is a possible D gene (5 bases). From germline, CDR1 is SGHNT and CDR2 YYREEE (reference sequence). This CDR3 has 13 amino acids. The V gene lost 2 bases and the J gene lost 3 bases, with 8 bases spanning the gap. CDR3 DNA sequence: TGTGCCAGCAGCTTTGACAGCTACACTGAAGCTTTCTTT. Protein: CASSFDSYTEAFF.

The CDR3 region is CASSLDLGGRYNEQFF. CDR3 sequence (DNA): TGTGCCAGCAGCTTAGATCTCGGGGGACGTTACAATGAGCAGTTCTTC. The chain couples TRBV11-2 to TRBJ2-1, with D possibly TRBD2 on 6 matching bases. V was pared by 0 bases and J by 4 bases, with 13 bases between. The CDR3 spans 16 residues. CDR1 and CDR2 from the germline V gene are SGHAT and FQNNGV.

A single count supports this clone. The chain carries TRBV6-5 and TRBJ2-7, with D possibly TRBD2 on 6 matching bases. The V and J ends lost 6 bases and 3 bases respectively, with 15 bases between them. CDR3 length equals 14 residues. Per germline, CDR1 MNHEY and CDR2 SVGAGI. The chain's CDR3 is CASRGGTLGYEQYF. The DNA for the CDR3 is TGTGCCAGCAGGGGGGGAACCTTGGGCTACGAGCAGTACTTC.

CDR3 in DNA: TGTGCCAGCATGTCGGGTTTGAAGACCCAGTACTTC. Amino acid sequence: CASMSGLKTQYF. The chain links TRBV2 to TRBJ2-5, with D hard to call. V lost 7 bases to trimming and J lost 6 bases, with 12 bases between them. This CDR3 contains 12 residues. Germline V lookup: CDR1 SNHLY, CDR2 FYNNEI.

The chain recombines TRBV7-2 with TRBJ2-3; D unresolved. CDR1 and CDR2 from the germline V gene are SGHTA and FQGNSA. This CDR3 is 11 amino acids long. Trimming took 5 bases from V and 10 from J, leaving 10 bases between them. The CDR3 loop reads CASSPLSPQYF. The CDR3 bases are TGTGCCAGCAGCCCCCTCTCTCCGCAGTATTTT.

V usage is TRBV27 and J usage is TRBJ2-2; maybe TRBD1 (7 bases). Germline CDR1 and CDR2: MNHEY and SMNVEV (reference sequence). The CDR3 runs 16 residues. V lost 2 bases, J lost 2 bases, and 12 bases lay in between. This CDR3 reads CASSLRGTDNTGELFF. The CDR3 DNA reads TGTGCCAGCAGTTTACGCGGGACAGATAACACCGGGGAGCTGTTTTTT.

The V and J genes are TRBV7-2 and TRBJ2-1; weak D call: TRBD1 (7 bases). The CDR3 spans 19 residues. The ends were cut back, 5 bases at V and 4 bases at J, with 27 bases in the middle. Germline values: CDR1 SGHTA, CDR2 FQGNSA. The CDR3 nucleotides are TGTGCCAGCAGCATAGGAGGGGGCGCGAAAAATACTGTATACAATGAGCAGTTCTTC. This sequence encodes CASSIGGGAKNTVYNEQFF. The complete variable domain, with remaining parts taken from reference TRBV7-2 and TRBJ2-1, reads GAGVSQSPSNKVTEKGKDVELRCDPISGHTALYWYRQSLGQGLEFLIYFQGNSAPDKSGLPSDRFSAERTGGSVSTLTIQRTQQEDSAVYLCASSIGGGAKNTVYNEQFFGPGTRLTVL.

This clone was seen once. CDR3 amino acids: CASSSPIGITEAFF. The CDR3 coding sequence is TGTGCCAGCAGTTCCCCCATCGGGATCACTGAAGCTTTCTTT. This chain connects TRBV6-5 to TRBJ1-1; D gene ambiguous. Germline CDR1 reads MNHEY; CDR2 reads SVGAGI. The CDR3 runs to 14 residues. V was cut by 4 bases and J by 4 bases, with 13 bases left in between.

The chain joins TRBV19 to TRBJ1-1; D gene uncertain. Trimming pared 1 base from V and 5 bases from J, leaving 17 bases between. Germline V CDR1 and CDR2: LNHDA, SQIVND (reference sequence). There are 16 residues in the CDR3. CDR3 DNA sequence: TGTGCCAGTAGTATAGGGACTAGCTACCGTGGGACTGAAGCTTTCTTT. Translation: CASSIGTSYRGTEAFF.

This clone was observed a handful of times. The rearrangement joins TRBV19 to TRBJ2-7, with 8 bases identical to TRBD1. Losses at the gene ends were 6 bases for V and 2 bases for J; bases not matched to a gene: 6. Germline CDR1 is LNHDA and CDR2 is SQIVND (reference sequence). The CDR3 is 14 amino acids. The chain's CDR3 is CASSHRDRTYEQYF. The CDR3 DNA sequence: TGTGCCAGTAGCCACCGGGACAGGACCTACGAGCAGTACTTC. Complete variable domain (other parts from reference TRBV19 and TRBJ2-7): DGGITQSPKYLFRKEGQNVTLSCEQNLNHDAMYWYRQDPGQGLRLIYYSQIVNDFQKGDIAEGYSVSREKKESFPLTVTSAQKNPTAFYLCASSHRDRTYEQYFGPGTRLTVT.

This clone was observed a handful of times. The V gene is TRBV6-5, the J gene TRBJ1-1; 7 bases fit TRBD1. The CDR3 totals 12 residues. V lost 5 bases and J lost 10; bases outside the gene matches: 7. CDR1 is MNHEY and CDR2 is SVGAGI in the germline V gene. The CDR3 loop is CASSTKQGRAFF. The CDR3 bases are TGTGCCAGCAGTACCAAACAGGGGAGAGCTTTCTTT.

The V and J genes are TRBV19 and TRBJ2-7; 9 bases line up with TRBD1. Trimming removed 4 bases from V and 7 bases from J; junction bases left unmatched: 8. The length of the CDR3 is 14 residues. Germline CDR1 LNHDA, CDR2 SQIVND (reference sequence). The CDR3 DNA follows: TGTGCCAGTAGTACCGGACAGGGGAGAGGGGAGCAGTACTTC. This codes for CASSTGQGRGEQYF.